Below, 21 T cell receptor beta chains from the same sample are listed, as sequenced in a study of shared clonotypes between healthy human individuals. This table comes from immunoSEQ multiplex PCR, and its TCRdb copy is limited to in-frame clones, with some not included. This sample yields roughly 2.6 million clones, of which 85% to 95% are seen a single time; around 0.14% belongs to the top ten. The sample comprised naive CD4+ T cells sorted from blood. The sample's subset: CD45RA+ positively selected. Receptors originate from a man between 18 and 29 years old in good health.

This chain links TRBV7-2 with TRBJ2-5, with D possibly being TRBD1 (5 bases). CDR1 is SGHTA and CDR2 is FQGNSA in the germline V gene. With 5 bases removed from V and 1 base from J, the gap between germline ends came to 17 bases. CDR3 length equals 16 residues. The DNA of the CDR3 is TGTGCCAGCAGCCGGTTTTCCCAGGGTCTCCAAGAGACCCAGTACTTC. It is translated as CASSRFSQGLQETQYF.

The chain joins TRBV11-2 to TRBJ2-1; D unclear. Trimming pared 1 base from V and 11 bases from J, leaving 9 bases between. CDR3 size: 12 residues. Germline CDR1 SGHAT, CDR2 FQNNGV. Written as DNA, the CDR3 is TGTGCCAGCAGCTTAGCGCTCTTGAAGCAGTTCTTC. This sequence encodes CASSLALLKQFF.

V is TRBV30 and J is TRBJ2-3; no clear D. The CDR3 runs to 13 residues. V was clipped by 2 bases and J by 6 bases, with 12 bases between them. The germline CDR1 and CDR2 sequences are GTSNPN and SVGIG (reference sequence). CDR3 nucleotides: TGTGCCTGGAGTATCAATAAGATGGATACGCAGTATTTT. As protein: CAWSINKMDTQYF.

This chain joins TRBV28 and TRBJ2-3, with D possibly TRBD1 on 5 matching bases. V dropped 3 bases and J dropped 4 bases, with 8 bases sitting between them. The CDR3 runs to 13 residues. The V gene's germline CDR1 is MDHEN and CDR2 SYDVKM. The CDR3 nucleotides read TGTGCCAGCAGTTTTAGGGGCCCAGATACGCAGTATTTT. Its protein product is CASSFRGPDTQYF.

This clone was picked up one time. The chain uses TRBV18 and TRBJ1-1; D is unclear. The CDR3 spans 14 residues. The germline V gene has CDR1 KGHSH and CDR2 LQKENI. V was trimmed by 1 base and J by 3 bases, leaving 9 bases between them. The CDR3 coding sequence is TGTGCCAGCTCACCACGCACAGCATACACTGAAGCTTTCTTT. Translating gives CASSPRTAYTEAFF.

The chain combines TRBV11-2 with TRBJ1-4; a possible D gene is TRBD1 (5 bases). Trimming took off 1 base at V and 1 base at J, with 10 bases between the two ends. CDR1 and CDR2 from the germline V gene are SGHAT and FQNNGV. The CDR3 runs 16 residues. The CDR3 sequence: CASSLAVGVTNEKLFF. CDR3 coding DNA: TGTGCCAGCAGCTTAGCGGTAGGGGTAACTAATGAAAAACTGTTTTTT.

V and J are TRBV27 and TRBJ2-1; 7 bases agree with TRBD1. The CDR3 is made up of 11 amino acids. Unmatched junction bases numbered 4, after V lost 3 bases and J lost 14 bases. Germline assignment: CDR1 MNHEY and CDR2 SMNVEV (reference sequence). The CDR3 region has the DNA TGTGCCAGCAGTTTGACCGGGACAGAGTTCTTC. It translates to CASSLTGTEFF.

J is TRBJ2-1 and V is TRBV5-1, with 7 bases aligning to TRBD1. CDR1 is SGHRS, CDR2 YFSETQ, per germline. V lost 4 bases, J lost 2 bases, and 9 bases stayed unmatched. The CDR3 spans 16 residues. The CDR3 nucleotides read TGCGCCAGCAGCCTGACTGTGACAGGGACCTACAATGAGCAGTTCTTC. Its translation is CASSLTVTGTYNEQFF. Supplemented by reference TRBV5-1 and TRBJ2-1, the full variable domain reads KAGVTQTPRYLIKTRGQQVTLSCSPISGHRSVSWYQQTPGQGLQFLFEYFSETQRNKGNFPGRFSGRQFSNSRSEMNVSTLELGDSALYLCASSLTVTGTYNEQFFGPGTRLTVL.

Concerning this clone: In the same sample, other DNA sequences code for this CDR3. DNA for the CDR3: TGCGCCAGCAGCTTGGCCTCAGGGGGGAATGAGCAGTTCTTC. It codes for CASSLASGGNEQFF. The chain has TRBV5-1 and TRBJ2-1; a possible D gene is TRBD1 (7 bases). The CDR3 totals 14 residues. Germline lookup yields CDR1 SGHRS and CDR2 YFSETQ. The ends were cut back, 0 bases at V and 7 bases at J, with 11 bases in the middle.

This chain connects TRBV9 to TRBJ2-7, with 10 bases identical to TRBD2. CDR3 length: 17 amino acids. V was pared by 0 bases and J by 7 bases, with 13 bases of the junction left unmatched. Per germline, CDR1 SGDLS and CDR2 YYNGEE. DNA for the CDR3: TGTGCCAGCAGCGTAGGTCCCCTAGCGGGAGTCTCCGGGGAGCAGTACTTC. Residues: CASSVGPLAGVSGEQYF.

In DNA, the CDR3 is TGCGCCAGCAGCCACGTACTCAGGGATAACACCGGGGAGCTGTTTTTT. Residues: CASSHVLRDNTGELFF. The rearrangement links TRBV5-1 to TRBJ2-2, with TRBD1 as a possible D gene (5 bases). Per the germline V gene, CDR1 is SGHRS and CDR2 is YFSETQ. Trimming removed 4 bases from V and 2 bases from J, with 15 bases in between. This CDR3 is built from 16 residues.

The V call is TRBV5-1, the J call TRBJ2-5; tentative D call: TRBD2 (5 bases). The CDR3 is made up of 14 amino acids. V lost 4 bases, J lost 1 base, and 11 bases lay in between. Germline lookup yields CDR1 SGHRS and CDR2 YFSETQ. Here the CDR3 reads CASSVEGTQETQYF. The CDR3, as DNA: TGCGCCAGCAGCGTTGAGGGTACCCAAGAGACCCAGTACTTC. Drawing the rest from reference TRBV5-1 and TRBJ2-5, the complete variable domain is KAGVTQTPRYLIKTRGQQVTLSCSPISGHRSVSWYQQTPGQGLQFLFEYFSETQRNKGNFPGRFSGRQFSNSRSEMNVSTLELGDSALYLCASSVEGTQETQYFGPGTRLLVL.

The rearrangement joins TRBV29-1 to TRBJ2-7; D remains unclear. This CDR3 spans 11 amino acids. The ends were cut back, 6 bases at V and 5 bases at J, with 11 bases in the middle. Looked up from germline, CDR1 is SQVTM and CDR2 is ANQGSEA. The CDR3 nucleotides read TGCAGCGTGCTAGGGCCCCACGAGCAGTACTTC. It yields the protein CSVLGPHEQYF.

The chain joins TRBV30 to TRBJ1-5; tentative D call: TRBD1 (5 bases). Per germline, CDR1 GTSNPN and CDR2 SVGIG (reference sequence). The CDR3 spans 15 residues. The germline V and J ends were trimmed by 0 bases and 4 bases, with 13 bases remaining between them. DNA of the CDR3: TGTGCCTGGAGTGTAAGGGCAGGGAAAAATCAGCCCCAGCATTTT. It encodes CAWSVRAGKNQPQHF.

The V call is TRBV12-5, the J call TRBJ2-1; 9 bases fit TRBD2. There are 16 residues in the CDR3. Germline lookup yields CDR1 LGHNT and CDR2 FRNRAP. Germline trimming cut 0 bases from V and 12 bases from J; bases unmatched to any gene: 12. The CDR3 DNA is TGTGCTAGTGGTTTGGTACGTGCGGGAGGGGTACAGGGGCAGTTCTTC. Translating gives CASGLVRAGGVQGQFF.

The V and J genes are TRBV18 and TRBJ1-5; TRBD1 is a possible D gene (5 bases). The CDR3 contains 15 residues. The V end lost 4 bases, the J end lost 3 bases, and 13 bases lay between the germline ends. Germline lookup yields CDR1 KGHSH and CDR2 LQKENI. CDR3 DNA sequence: TGTGCCAGCTCACTCACGGGGGACTTCAATCAGCCCCAGCATTTT. It translates to CASSLTGDFNQPQHF.

This chain connects TRBV10-3 to TRBJ2-7; the D gene is possibly TRBD1 (6 bases). V gave up 4 bases and J gave up 4 bases, with 14 bases separating them. CDR1 ENHRY and CDR2 SYGVKD come from the germline V gene. The CDR3 is 14 amino acids. The CDR3 region is CAISGFQGRYEQYF. The CDR3 DNA reads TGTGCCATCAGTGGTTTTCAGGGGCGGTACGAGCAGTACTTC.

This clone was detected once. At one end the junction does not follow the germline gene, possibly because of a read error. This chain links TRBV11-2 with TRBJ1-1; the D is unclear. This CDR3 comprises 13 residues. Germline V gene data show CDR1 as SGHAT and CDR2 as FQNNGV. The CDR3 DNA sequence: TGTGCCAGCAGCTTAAATGGGTTAAGCACCGTACTCTTT. This codes for CASSLNGLSTVLF.

In nucleotides, the CDR3 is TGTGCCAGCAGCCCCCGTCTGACAGGTTACGAGCAGTACTTC. Translating gives CASSPRLTGYEQYF. V gene TRBV14 combines with J gene TRBJ2-7; a weak D match, TRBD1 (6 bases). The V and J ends lost 4 bases and 4 bases respectively, with 14 bases between them. CDR3 length: 14 amino acids. Germline CDR1 and CDR2: SGHDN and FVKESK.

The chain carries TRBV12-5 and TRBJ1-1; a weak D match, TRBD1 (6 bases). V lost 1 base, J lost 4 bases, and 16 bases lay in between. The germline V gene has CDR1 LGHNT and CDR2 FRNRAP. The CDR3 loop spans 16 amino acids. CDR3 bases: TGTGCTAGTGGTTTGGAGCGAGGGCAGGGGAGCACTGAAGCTTTCTTT. This sequence encodes CASGLERGQGSTEAFF.

Regarding this clone: Other nucleotide sequences in the sample specify the same CDR3. This rearrangement joins TRBV10-3 to TRBJ1-3; D gene uncertain. The V end lost 0 bases, the J end lost 1 base, and 7 bases lay between the germline ends. The germline V gene has CDR1 ENHRY and CDR2 SYGVKD. The CDR3 length is 15 residues. The CDR3 sequence is CAISESGSSGNTIYF. CDR3 nucleotide sequence: TGTGCCATCAGTGAGTCGGGTTCTTCTGGAAACACCATATATTTT.